These 8 T cell receptor beta chains were sequenced from one sample in a study of shared clonotypes between healthy human individuals. The assay was immunoSEQ multiplex PCR, and TCRdb's table has in-frame clones only and misses some. This table has millions of clones, 85% to 95% appearing once. Sequences were obtained from naive CD4+ T cells sorted from blood. The subset was: CD45RA+ positively selected. The source of these receptors is a man between 18 and 29 years old in good health.

V gene TRBV7-9 combines with J gene TRBJ2-5; D is undetermined. The germline CDR1 and CDR2 sequences are SEHNR and FQNEAQ (reference sequence). V lost 5 bases and J lost 7, with 14 bases in between. This CDR3 is built from 13 residues. The CDR3 DNA reads TGTGCCAGCAGCCTTATCACCCCGGGGACCCAGTACTTC. It codes for CASSLITPGTQYF.

The rearrangement joins TRBV7-9 to TRBJ1-2; D perhaps matches TRBD1 (5 bases). Germline V CDR1 and CDR2: SEHNR, FQNEAQ (reference sequence). Trimming pared 4 bases from V and 5 bases from J, leaving 20 bases between. CDR3 length: 16 amino acids. The CDR3 sequence: CASSSGGGGFRYGYTF. For the CDR3, the DNA is TGTGCCAGCAGCTCGGGCGGCGGGGGATTTAGGTATGGCTACACCTTC. Full variable domain (outside the CDR3, taken from reference TRBV7-9 and TRBJ1-2): DTGVSQNPRHKITKRGQNVTFRCDPISEHNRLYWYRQTLGQGPEFLTYFQNEAQLEKSRLLSDRFSAERPKGSFSTLEIQRTEQGDSAMYLCASSSGGGGFRYGYTFGSGTRLTVV.

The chain has TRBV11-2 and TRBJ1-2; unclear D gene. The ends were cut back, 3 bases at V and 6 bases at J, with 8 bases in the middle. The CDR3 spans 12 residues. CDR1 is SGHAT and CDR2 is FQNNGV in the germline V gene. The CDR3 DNA sequence: TGTGCCAGCAGCTTCCTCGAGGATGGCTACACCTTC. Its protein is CASSFLEDGYTF.

V gene TRBV18 combines with J gene TRBJ2-1; D may match TRBD1 or TRBD2 (5 bases each). The CDR3 is 15 amino acids. Trimming left V 3 bases short and J 4 bases short, with 13 bases between. The germline V gene encodes CDR1 KGHSH and CDR2 LQKENI. The CDR3 DNA sequence: TGTGCCAGCTCACCTATCGCCGGGGCTTACAATGAGCAGTTCTTC. Translating gives CASSPIAGAYNEQFF. Drawing the rest from reference TRBV18 and TRBJ2-1, the complete variable domain is NAGVMQNPRHLVRRRGQEARLRCSPMKGHSHVYWYRQLPEEGLKFMVYLQKENIIDESGMPKERFSAEFPKEGPSILRIQQVVRGDSAAYFCASSPIAGAYNEQFFGPGTRLTVL.

The table lists this clone with a count of one. The rearrangement joins TRBV5-6 to TRBJ2-7, with D possibly TRBD2 on 6 matching bases. The CDR3 totals 14 residues. Trimming cost V 0 bases and J 6 bases, with 13 bases left between them. Looked up from germline, CDR1 is SGHDT and CDR2 is YYEEEE. The CDR3: CASSLGLARPEQYF. In DNA form, the CDR3 reads TGTGCCAGCAGCTTGGGGCTAGCGAGACCCGAGCAGTACTTC.

The chain uses TRBV10-3 and TRBJ2-2; D not certain. The V gene's germline CDR1 is ENHRY and CDR2 SYGVKD. This CDR3 has 14 amino acids. V was clipped by 8 bases and J by 2 bases, with 12 bases between them. The chain's CDR3 is CAIRRMGNTGELFF. The DNA of the CDR3 is TGTGCCATCCGCCGGATGGGAAACACCGGGGAGCTGTTTTTT.

This rearrangement joins TRBV14 to TRBJ2-1, with D tentatively TRBD1 (5 bases). V was cut by 5 bases and J by 9 bases, with 8 bases left in between. CDR1 and CDR2 (germline): SGHDN, FVKESK. The CDR3 has 11 residues. CDR3: CASSSGLEQFF. In DNA, the CDR3 is TGTGCCAGCAGCTCAGGGCTTGAGCAGTTCTTC.

This clone appeared once. The sample has other DNA sequences that encode this CDR3 too. J is TRBJ2-2 and V is TRBV18; the D is unclear. The CDR3 has 15 residues. V was clipped by 3 bases and J by 1 base, with 9 bases between them. Germline lookup yields CDR1 KGHSH and CDR2 LQKENI. The DNA for the CDR3 is TGTGCCAGCTCACCTCCGGGTCGGAACACCGGGGAGCTGTTTTTT. Translation gives CASSPPGRNTGELFF.